Below, 11 T cell receptor beta chains from the same sample are listed, as sequenced in a study of blood T cell repertoires in COVID-19. Sequencing used immunoSEQ multiplex PCR; TCRdb keeps in-frame clones, though not all of them. The data hold roughly 180,000 clones, with around 83% observed a single time. Sequenced: PBMCs or T cells enriched from blood (not recorded which). Receptor source: a woman between 45 and 60 years old in a cohort exposed to, infected with or recovered from COVID-19 (not recorded which).

This clone was counted a few times. The chain uses TRBV5-4 and TRBJ2-1; 10 bases are shared with TRBD2. J lost 5 bases, V lost 4 bases, and 6 bases had no gene match. Germline V gene lookup returns CDR1 SGHNT and CDR2 YYREEE (reference sequence). This CDR3 has 15 residues. The CDR3 region has the DNA TGTGCCAGCAGCCCGTCCAGCGGGAGGGACAATGAGCAGTTCTTC. Its translation: CASSPSSGRDNEQFF.

This chain uses TRBV4-1 with TRBJ1-5, with D possibly being TRBD1 (5 bases). The germline V and J ends were trimmed by 1 base and 6 bases, with 10 bases remaining between them. This CDR3 is built from 14 residues. Germline V lookup: CDR1 MGHRA, CDR2 YSYEKL. This chain's CDR3 is CASSQGQGFQPQHF. The CDR3 coding sequence is TGCGCCAGCAGCCAAGGGCAGGGTTTTCAGCCCCAGCATTTT.

This clone was seen just once. This sequence joins TRBV5-6 and TRBJ1-4; 10 nucleotides match TRBD1. The V gene end was trimmed by 2 bases and the J gene end by 6 bases; junction bases not matched to a gene: 7. This CDR3 region has 16 residues. Germline V CDR1 and CDR2: SGHDT, YYEEEE. CDR3 in amino acids: CASSLLGGTGDEKLFF. The DNA for the CDR3 is TGTGCCAGCAGCTTACTCGGGGGGACAGGGGATGAAAAACTGTTTTTT.

The chain couples TRBV9 to TRBJ1-1; D gene ambiguous. CDR3 size: 13 residues. V lost 0 bases and J lost 6, with 9 bases in between. Germline CDR1 SGDLS, CDR2 YYNGEE. This CDR3 is CASSVDPFSEAFF. The CDR3 coding sequence is TGTGCCAGCAGCGTAGATCCGTTTTCTGAAGCTTTCTTT.

This clone showed up just once. The V gene is TRBV12-2, the J gene TRBJ1-5; TRBD1 is the table's D call and was not checked against the DNA. TRBV12-2 is given as a pseudogene. CDR3 size: 18 residues. The CDR3 coding sequence is TGTGCAAGTCGCTTCACCAGGGGGGCCGATACTTTCAATCAGCCCCAGCATTTT. Residues: CASRFTRGADTFNQPQHF.

This clone was counted once. The J gene is TRBJ2-7, the V gene TRBV28; D call uncertain. CDR3 length equals 11 residues. CDR1 and CDR2 from the germline V gene are MDHEN and SYDVKM. V lost 4 bases and J 3 bases, leaving 4 bases between the germline ends. CDR3 DNA: TGTGCCAGCAGTTCAAACTACGAGCAGTACTTC. This sequence encodes CASSSNYEQYF. Together with reference TRBV28 and TRBJ2-7, the CDR3 gives the full variable domain: DVKVTQSSRYLVKRTGEKVFLECVQDMDHENMFWYRQDPGLGLRLIYFSYDVKMKEKGDIPEGYSVSREKKERFSLILESASTNQTSMYLCASSSNYEQYFGPGTRLTVT.

The CDR3 DNA reads TGCAGTGCTAGTCCAGCGCGCCGGGGGATGAATACGCAGTATTTT. Its protein is CSASPARRGMNTQYF. The chain combines TRBV20-1 with TRBJ2-3; D is possibly TRBD2 (6 bases). The CDR3 is 15 residues long. V lost 3 bases, J lost 7 bases, and 20 bases lay in between. Per germline, CDR1 DFQATT and CDR2 SNEGSKA (reference sequence).

This clone came up once. The CDR3: CASSEEAGYGYTF. Here the CDR3 DNA reads TGTGCCAGCAGTGAAGAGGCGGGGTATGGCTACACCTTC. The rearrangement joins TRBV2 to TRBJ1-2; no definite D call. This CDR3 has 13 residues. The V gene lost 1 base and the J gene lost 5 bases, with 8 bases spanning the gap. CDR1 is SNHLY and CDR2 is FYNNEI in the germline V gene.

The rearrangement uses TRBV27 and TRBJ1-2; D remains unclear. Germline V gene sequence: CDR1 MNHEY, CDR2 SMNVEV (reference sequence). This CDR3 has 14 amino acids. Between the trimmed V and J ends, which lost 3 bases and 4 bases, there was a span of 12 bases. This chain's CDR3 is CASSFQSGAYGYTF. CDR3 in DNA: TGTGCCAGCAGTTTTCAGTCAGGCGCCTATGGCTACACCTTC.

This sequence joins TRBV6-6 and TRBJ1-5; no clear D. The germline gives CDR1 MNHNY, CDR2 SVGAGI (reference sequence). With 7 bases removed from V and 11 bases from J, the gap between germline ends came to 15 bases. The CDR3 has 12 amino acids. The DNA of the CDR3 is TGTGCCAGCAAAATACTCAGCGGGGCCCAGCATTTT. The encoded protein is CASKILSGAQHF.

This clone has ten or more counts. This chain uses TRBV19 with TRBJ1-2; D gene unclear. In germline, CDR1 is LNHDA, CDR2 SQIVND (reference sequence). CDR3 length: 16 amino acids. V lost 3 bases, J lost 4 bases, and 18 bases lay in between. The CDR3 nucleotides are TGTGCCAGTAGTATTAAGCGACGGATGGATGGCTATGGCTACACCTTC. This translates into CASSIKRRMDGYGYTF.